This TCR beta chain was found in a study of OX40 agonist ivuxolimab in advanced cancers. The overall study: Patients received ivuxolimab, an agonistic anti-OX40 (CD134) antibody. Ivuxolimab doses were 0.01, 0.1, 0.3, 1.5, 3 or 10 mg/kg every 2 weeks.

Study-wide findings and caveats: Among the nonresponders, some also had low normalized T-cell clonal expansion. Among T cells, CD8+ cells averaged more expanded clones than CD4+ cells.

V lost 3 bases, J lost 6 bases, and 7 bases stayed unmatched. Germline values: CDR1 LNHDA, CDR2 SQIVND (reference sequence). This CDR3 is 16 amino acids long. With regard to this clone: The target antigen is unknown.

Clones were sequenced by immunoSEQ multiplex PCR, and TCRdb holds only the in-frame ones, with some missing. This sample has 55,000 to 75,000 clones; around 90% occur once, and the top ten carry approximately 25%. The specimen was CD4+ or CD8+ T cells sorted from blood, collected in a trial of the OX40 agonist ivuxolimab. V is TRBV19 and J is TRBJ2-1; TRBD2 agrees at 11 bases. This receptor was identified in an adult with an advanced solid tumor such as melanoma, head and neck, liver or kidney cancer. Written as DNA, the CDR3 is TGTGCCAGTAGTATCCCCACTAGCGGGAGCTCCAATGAGCAGTTCTTC. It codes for CASSIPTSGSSNEQFF. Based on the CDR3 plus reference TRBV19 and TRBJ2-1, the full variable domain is DGGITQSPKYLFRKEGQNVTLSCEQNLNHDAMYWYRQDPGQGLRLIYYSQIVNDFQKGDIAEGYSVSREKKESFPLTVTSAQKNPTAFYLCASSIPTSGSSNEQFFGPGTRLTVL.